Given below is one T cell receptor beta chain in context. The data were taken from a study of blood T cell repertoires in COVID-19. The wider study: The United States, Italy and Spain provided the acute and convalescent COVID-19 samples. The cDNA or gDNA used as material had been derived from T cells, B-cell-depleted T cells, or PBMCs.

The V segment lost 9 bases and the J segment 1 base; nucleotides outside the gene matches: 8. Per germline, CDR1 KGHDR and CDR2 SFDVKD. The CDR3 has 15 amino acids. In the original processing: Reference gene primer amplification in the assay estimated nucleated cell counts. Clones were read by immunoSEQ multiplex PCR, and TCRdb kept only the in-frame ones, dropping some. V and J calls and clone size are as listed in that table; D and trimming were resolved from the DNA. The table has 150,000 to 200,000 clones, about nine tenths seen once. This chain connects TRBV24-1 to TRBJ2-3; 8 nucleotides match TRBD2. This TCR was sampled from a man aged 18-30 years who had recovered from COVID-19. Source material: peripheral blood. The CDR3 region has the DNA TGTGCCACCGGGAAGCGGGAGTCGCGCACAGATACGCAGTATTTT. Translation gives CATGKRESRTDTQYF.